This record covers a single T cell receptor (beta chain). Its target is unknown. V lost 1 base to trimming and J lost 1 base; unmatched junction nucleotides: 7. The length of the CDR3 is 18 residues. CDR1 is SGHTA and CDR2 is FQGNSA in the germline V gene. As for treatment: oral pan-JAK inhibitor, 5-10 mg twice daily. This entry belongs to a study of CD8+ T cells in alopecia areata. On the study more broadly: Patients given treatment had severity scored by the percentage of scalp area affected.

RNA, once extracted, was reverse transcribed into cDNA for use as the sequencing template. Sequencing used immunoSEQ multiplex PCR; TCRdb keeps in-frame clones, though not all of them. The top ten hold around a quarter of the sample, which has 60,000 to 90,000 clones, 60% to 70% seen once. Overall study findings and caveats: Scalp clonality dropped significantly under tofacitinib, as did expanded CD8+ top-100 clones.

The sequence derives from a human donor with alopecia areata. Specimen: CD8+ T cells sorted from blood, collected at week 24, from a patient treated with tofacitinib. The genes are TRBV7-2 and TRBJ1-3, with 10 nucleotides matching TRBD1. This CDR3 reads CASSLEGTGVISGNTIYF. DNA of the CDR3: TGTGCCAGCAGCTTAGAAGGGACAGGGGTGATATCTGGAAACACCATATATTTT.